The entry that follows covers one T cell receptor beta chain sequence. Its antigen is not known. Mismatch with germline at one junction end may stem from a read error. This specimen belongs to a study of cytomegalovirus exposure and HLA in healthy donors. Overall study context: Samples from HLA-typed donors yielded 65 million to 90 million unique TCRs in an early data release. Whole-study findings and limits: An assumption of roughly uniform sequencing depth across donors underlay the presence/absence analyses.

The V gene's germline CDR1 is SNHLY and CDR2 FYNNEI. This CDR3 has 15 residues. Healthy bone marrow donors formed the donor group. Use of 60 Vbeta and 13 Jbeta primers characterized the PCR. TCRdb's copy holds only in-frame clones and misses some; the assay was immunoSEQ multiplex PCR. The table records 150,000 to 200,000 clones, 82% of them present only once. This rearrangement joins TRBV2 to TRBJ2-5; 10 nucleotides line up with TRBD2. The clonotype originates from a woman between 18 and 29 years old in good health and CMV-seronegative. Sequencing was carried out using PBMCs. The CDR3 is CASREAGGPGETQYF. The CDR3 nucleotides are TGTGCCAGCAGGGAAGCGGGGGGGCCGGGGGAGACCCAGTACTTC.